Listed below are T cell receptor beta chains from one sample, sequenced in a study of tumor-infiltrating lymphocytes in primary liver carcinoma. Each CDR3 protein is one row after TCRdb ran MiXCR on the multiplex PCR reads. The data contain 300,000 to 400,000 distinct CDR3 sequences, about 60% of them singletons. The sample comprised peripheral blood. The receptors stem from a man aged 40-50 years with primary liver carcinoma and hepatitis B virus infection. CDR3s include the opening cysteine and the closing phenylalanine or tryptophan. Fields, in order: CDR3 DNA, CDR3 protein, clone size, J gene, D gene, V gene, CDR3 length. D genes are given only for firm matches. Size is omitted from some rows. Given values are once, few, many or a class for expanded clones.

CDR3 DNA: TGTGCCAACAGCCCCGACCCTGACTATGGCTACACCTTC
CDR3 protein: CANSPDPDYGYTF
clone size: .
J gene: TRBJ1-2
D gene: .
V gene: TRBV11-2
CDR3 length: 13

CDR3 DNA: TGTGCCAGCAGAATAATTGATGAGCAGTTCTTC
CDR3 protein: CASRIIDEQFF
clone size: .
J gene: TRBJ2-1
D gene: .
V gene: TRBV6-2/TRBV6-3
CDR3 length: 11

CDR3 DNA: TGCGGCGTTGATCCAGGGGGCGGCAATGAGCAGTTCTTC
CDR3 protein: CGVDPGGGNEQFF
clone size: .
J gene: TRBJ2-1
D gene: TRBD1
V gene: TRBV29-1
CDR3 length: 13

CDR3 DNA: TGTGCCAGCAGCTCAACGGGTGGGGACTCCTACAATGGGCAGTTCTTC
CDR3 protein: CASSSTGGDSYNGQFF
clone size: once
J gene: TRBJ2-1
D gene: .
V gene: TRBV11-2
CDR3 length: 16

CDR3 DNA: TGTGCCAGCAGCGCCCTAAGGTCTAGCACAGATACGCAGTATTTT
CDR3 protein: CASSALRSSTDTQYF
clone size: .
J gene: TRBJ2-3
D gene: .
V gene: TRBV7-9
CDR3 length: 15

CDR3 DNA: TGCGCCAGCAGCGCCCGGACAGGGGGTGAGGAAAAACTGTTTTTT
CDR3 protein: CASSARTGGEEKLFF
clone size: few
J gene: TRBJ1-4
D gene: TRBD1
V gene: TRBV5-1
CDR3 length: 15

CDR3 DNA: TGTGCCAGCAGGTCCGGGGGCGCGGGTACCGGGGAGCTGTTTTTT
CDR3 protein: CASRSGGAGTGELFF
clone size: medium-sized
J gene: TRBJ2-2
D gene: .
V gene: TRBV6-1
CDR3 length: 15

CDR3 DNA: TGCGCCAGCAGCTTGATCTCGAGCTTCTACGAGCAGTACTTC
CDR3 protein: CASSLISSFYEQYF
clone size: few
J gene: TRBJ2-7
D gene: .
V gene: TRBV5-1
CDR3 length: 14

CDR3 DNA: TGTGCCAGCAGTTTCTTGGCCCCCGGCAATGAGCAGTTCTTC
CDR3 protein: CASSFLAPGNEQFF
clone size: .
J gene: TRBJ2-1
D gene: .
V gene: TRBV28
CDR3 length: 14

CDR3 DNA: TGTTCCAGCAGCTCCGGGACAGGGCTGGGGCAAGAGACCCTGTACTTC
CDR3 protein: CSSSSGTGLGQETLYF
clone size: .
J gene: TRBJ2-5
D gene: TRBD1
V gene: TRBV11-1
CDR3 length: 16

CDR3 DNA: TGTGCCAGTAGTTTGACAGGGGGAAGGGGCAATGAGCTGTTCTTC
CDR3 protein: CASSLTGGRGNELFF
clone size: .
J gene: TRBJ2-1
D gene: TRBD1
V gene: TRBV12-3/TRBV12-4
CDR3 length: 15

CDR3 DNA: TGTGCCATCAGTGAGTCTGGGACTAGCGGGACCTACGATGAGCAGTTCTTC
CDR3 protein: CAISESGTSGTYDEQFF
clone size: .
J gene: TRBJ2-1
D gene: TRBD2
V gene: TRBV10-3
CDR3 length: 17

CDR3 DNA: TGTGCCAGCAGTTCCCTGGGAGTAGGCAAAAACATTCAGTACTTC
CDR3 protein: CASSSLGVGKNIQYF
clone size: many
J gene: TRBJ2-4
D gene: .
V gene: TRBV6-2/TRBV6-3
CDR3 length: 15

CDR3 DNA: TGTGCCAGCAGCTCGGAGCTGTACAATGAGCACTTCTTC
CDR3 protein: CASSSELYNEHFF
clone size: .
J gene: TRBJ2-1
D gene: .
V gene: TRBV11-2
CDR3 length: 13

CDR3 DNA: TGTGCCAGCAACTTACACGGGGCGGGGCGAGAAGAGACCCAGTACTTC
CDR3 protein: CASNLHGAGREETQYF
clone size: .
J gene: TRBJ2-5
D gene: .
V gene: TRBV11-2
CDR3 length: 16

CDR3 DNA: TGTGCCAGCAGCTTCGACAGGGCTTGCACCGGGGAGCTGTTTTTT
CDR3 protein: CASSFDRACTGELFF
clone size: .
J gene: TRBJ2-2
D gene: TRBD1
V gene: TRBV5-4
CDR3 length: 15